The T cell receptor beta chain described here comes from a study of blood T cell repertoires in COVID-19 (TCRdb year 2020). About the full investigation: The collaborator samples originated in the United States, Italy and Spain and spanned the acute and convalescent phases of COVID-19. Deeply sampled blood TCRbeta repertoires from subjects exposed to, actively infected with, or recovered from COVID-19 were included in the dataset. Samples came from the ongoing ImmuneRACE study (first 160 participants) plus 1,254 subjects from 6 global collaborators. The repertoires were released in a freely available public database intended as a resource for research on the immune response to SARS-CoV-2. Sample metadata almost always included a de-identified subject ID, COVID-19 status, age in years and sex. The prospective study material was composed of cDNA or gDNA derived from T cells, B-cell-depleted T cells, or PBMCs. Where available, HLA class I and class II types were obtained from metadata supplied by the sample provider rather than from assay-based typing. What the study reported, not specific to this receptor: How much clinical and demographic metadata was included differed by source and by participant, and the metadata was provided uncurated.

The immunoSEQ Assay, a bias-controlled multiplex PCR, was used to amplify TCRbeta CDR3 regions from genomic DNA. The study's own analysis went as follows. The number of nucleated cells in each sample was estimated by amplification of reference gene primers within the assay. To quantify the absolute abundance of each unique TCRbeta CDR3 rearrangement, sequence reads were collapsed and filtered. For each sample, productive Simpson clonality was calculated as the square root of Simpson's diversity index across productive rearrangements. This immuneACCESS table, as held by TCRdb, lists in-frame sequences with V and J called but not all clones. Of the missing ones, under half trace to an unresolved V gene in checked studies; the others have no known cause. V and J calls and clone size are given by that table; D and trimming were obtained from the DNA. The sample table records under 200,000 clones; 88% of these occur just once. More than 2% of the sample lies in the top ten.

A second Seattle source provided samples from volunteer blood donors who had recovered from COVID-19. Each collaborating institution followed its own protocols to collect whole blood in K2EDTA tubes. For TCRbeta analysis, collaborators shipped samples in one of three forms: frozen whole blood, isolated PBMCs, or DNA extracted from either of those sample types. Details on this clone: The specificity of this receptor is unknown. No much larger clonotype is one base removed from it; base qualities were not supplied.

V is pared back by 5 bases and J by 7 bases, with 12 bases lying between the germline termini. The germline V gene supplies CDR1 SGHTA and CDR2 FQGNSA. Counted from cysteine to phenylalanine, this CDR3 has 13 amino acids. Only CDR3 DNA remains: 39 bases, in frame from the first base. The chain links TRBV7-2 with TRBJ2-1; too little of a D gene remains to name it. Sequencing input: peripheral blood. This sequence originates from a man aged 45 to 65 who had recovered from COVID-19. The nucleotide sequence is TGTGCCAGCAGCCTCTCCGGGTGGAATGAGCAGTTCTTC. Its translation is CASSLSGWNEQFF.